The 4 T cell receptor beta chains below were found in one sample sequenced in a study of tumor and adjacent non-tumor tissue in lung cancer. The library came from three nested PCR rounds adapted from ARM-PCR protocols. TCRdb re-derived calls from the multiplex PCR reads in MiXCR, one entry per CDR3 protein. This sample has fewer than 100,000 distinct CDR3 sequences; 80% to 90% occur once, and the top ten carry 45% to 55%. No cell sorting was done before RNA was extracted from the tissue. This non-tumor lung sample came from over 3 cm beyond the tumor edge. Sequencing was done on a sample of distant non-tumor lung tissue. These receptors all stem from a man aged 55 to 70 with non-small cell lung cancer.

About this clonotype itself: Likely a read error: the CDR3 ends without its conserved phenylalanine or tryptophan. The chain combines TRBV6-2 or TRBV6-3 with TRBJ2-1; TRBD1 matches 7 bases. Looked up from germline, CDR1 is MNHEY and CDR2 is SVGEGT. CDR3 length: 14 amino acids. The CDR3 region has the DNA TGTGCCAGCACCGACGGGACAGCCCGCAATGAACAGTTCTTA. Its protein product is CASTDGTARNEQFL.

On this clonotype itself: A much larger clone differs from this one at a single base, so this may be a read error. The CDR3, as DNA: TGTGCCAGCGGCTTGGGCGGGCGGGACACCGGGGAGCTGTTTTTT. It is translated as CASGLGGRDTGELFF. This chain uses TRBV5-4 with TRBJ2-2; weak D call: TRBD2 (5 bases). The CDR3 has 15 residues. Germline-derived CDR1 and CDR2 are SGHNT and YYREEE (reference sequence).

The rearrangement joins TRBV20-1 to TRBJ2-1, with TRBD2 identical over 9 bases. The CDR3 contains 15 residues. After removal of 3 bases from V and 7 bases from J, the junction contained 10 bases not matched to a gene. The germline V gene encodes CDR1 DFQATT and CDR2 SNEGSKA (reference sequence). CDR3 sequence (DNA): TGCAGTGCTAGCACTGAGCGGGGGGTCTATAATGAGCAGTTCTTC. Protein sequence: CSASTERGVYNEQFF.

The chain couples TRBV11-3 to TRBJ1-2; 7 bases align to TRBD1. CDR3 length: 16 amino acids. Germline V gives CDR1 SGHNT, CDR2 YENEEA. CDR3: CTISLEGRGGIYGYTF. CDR3 coding DNA: TGTACCATCAGCTTAGAGGGACGAGGGGGCATCTATGGCTACACCTTC. The entire variable domain, with the rest obtained from reference TRBV11-3 and TRBJ1-2, is as follows: EAGVVQSPRYKIIEKKQPVAFWCNPISGHNTLYWYLQNLGQGPELLIRYENEEAVDDSQLPKDRFSAERLKGVDSTLKIQPAELGDSAVYLCTISLEGRGGIYGYTFGSGTRLTVV.